This T cell receptor (beta chain) derives from a study of blood T cell repertoires in COVID-19. Study background: T cells, B-cell-depleted T cells, or PBMCs supplied cDNA or gDNA.

Enrolment of Seattle patients took place during active infection, and they were followed longitudinally. The V segment lost 7 bases and the J segment 5 bases; nucleotides outside the gene matches: 8. This CDR3 region has 15 residues. Germline V gene sequence: CDR1 SQVTM, CDR2 ANQGSEA. Sequencing used immunoSEQ multiplex PCR; TCRdb keeps in-frame clones, though not all of them. Of about 80,000 clones listed, roughly 85% were seen once; the top ten hold 8.5% to 10%. Input material: peripheral blood. The chain carries TRBV29-1 and TRBJ2-1, with 13 bases identical to TRBD2. The receptor's source is a man in his fifties with COVID-19, enrolled during active disease. The CDR3 loop is CSAETSGRFDNEQFF. In nucleotides, the CDR3 is TGCAGCGCAGAGACTAGCGGGAGGTTTGACAATGAGCAGTTCTTC.